This T cell receptor beta chain was identified in a study of cytomegalovirus exposure and HLA in healthy donors. The wider study: A previous analysis identified 117 million unique TCR beta sequences derived from 180 million or so T cells. Study findings and constraints: Apparent HLA restriction characterized most CMV-associated TCR beta chains in a later analysis. Later analysis demonstrated an association between a missense DCLRE1C variant and TCR beta V- and J-gene trimming.

Germline lookup yields CDR1 GTSNPN and CDR2 SVGIG (reference sequence). Unmatched junction bases numbered 11, after V lost 3 bases and J lost 6 bases. The length of the CDR3 is 16 residues. Note on this clone: Its antigen is unidentified.

It was with 60 Vbeta and 13 Jbeta primers that the PCR ran. TCRdb's table, derived via immunoSEQ multiplex PCR, lists solely in-frame clones and lacks some. The sample shows roughly 180,000 clones, about 82% of them seen only once. The clonotype originates from a woman in her 30s in good health and CMV-seronegative. Input material: PBMCs. V usage is TRBV30 and J usage is TRBJ1-6; 7 positions match TRBD1. This chain's CDR3 is CAWRGFSSGGNSPLHF. CDR3 DNA sequence: TGTGCCTGGAGGGGATTTTCGTCAGGGGGTAATTCACCCCTCCACTTT.